This T cell receptor (beta chain) was identified in a study of T cells in Graves' hyperthyroidism and ophthalmopathy. Researchers took RNA transcripts and amplified the TCR beta CDR3 regions from them. Initially, a first-round RT-PCR of the TCR CDR3 employed the HTBI primer set. TCRdb re-called the multiplex PCR reads with MiXCR, one entry per CDR3 protein. The table includes nearly 600,000 distinct CDR3 sequences, approximately 13% detected once. This clonotype was counted at least ten times. The CDR3 has 14 amino acids. V dropped 4 bases and J dropped 2 bases, with 11 bases sitting between them. This clonotype was sampled from a woman in her 30s with Graves' hyperthyroidism that later progressed to Graves' ophthalmopathy. The sample comprised blood. The rearrangement joins TRBV12-3 or TRBV12-4 to TRBJ1-1; no definite D call. Here the CDR3 reads CASSSRQVNTEAFF. The CDR3 DNA follows: TGTGCCAGCAGTTCGAGACAAGTAAACACTGAAGCTTTCTTT.